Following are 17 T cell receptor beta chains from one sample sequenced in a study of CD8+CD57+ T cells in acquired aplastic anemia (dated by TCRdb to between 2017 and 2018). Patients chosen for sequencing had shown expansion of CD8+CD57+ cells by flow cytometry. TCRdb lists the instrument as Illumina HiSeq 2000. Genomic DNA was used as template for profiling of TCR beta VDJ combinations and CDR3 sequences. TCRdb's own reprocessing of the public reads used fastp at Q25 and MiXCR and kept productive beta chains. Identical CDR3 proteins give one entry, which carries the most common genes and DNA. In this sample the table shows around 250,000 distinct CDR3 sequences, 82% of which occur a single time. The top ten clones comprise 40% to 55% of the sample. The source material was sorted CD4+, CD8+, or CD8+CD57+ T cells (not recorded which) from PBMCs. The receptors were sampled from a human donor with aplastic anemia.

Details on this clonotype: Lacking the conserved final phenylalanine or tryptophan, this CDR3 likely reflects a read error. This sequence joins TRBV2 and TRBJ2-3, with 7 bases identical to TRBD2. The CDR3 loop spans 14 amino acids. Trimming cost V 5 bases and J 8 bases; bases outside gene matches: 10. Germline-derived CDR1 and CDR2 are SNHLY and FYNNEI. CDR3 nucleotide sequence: TGTGCCAGCAGTTTAGCGGGTGGTCCCGCTACGCAGTATTAT. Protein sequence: CASSLAGGPATQYY.

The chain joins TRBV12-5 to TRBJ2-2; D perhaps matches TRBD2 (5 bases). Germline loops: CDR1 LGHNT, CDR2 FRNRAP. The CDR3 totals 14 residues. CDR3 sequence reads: CASGPGVNTGELFF. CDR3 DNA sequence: TGTGCCAGCGGCCCCGGTGTAAACACCGGGGAGCTGTTTTTT. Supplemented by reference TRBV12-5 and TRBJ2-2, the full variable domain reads DARVTQTPRHKVTEMGQEVTMRCQPILGHNTVFWYRQTMMQGLELLAYFRNRAPLDDSGMPKDRFSAEMPDATLATLKIQPSEPRDSAVYFCASGPGVNTGELFFGEGSRLTVL.

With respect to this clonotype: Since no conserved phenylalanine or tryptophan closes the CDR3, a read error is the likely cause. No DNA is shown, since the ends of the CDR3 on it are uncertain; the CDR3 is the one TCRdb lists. CDR3 residues: CASGEWWTDTTGELSV. V gene TRBV2 combines with J gene TRBJ2-2; TRBD1 is the table's D call and was not checked against the DNA. Inclusive of both ends, the CDR3 amounts to 16 amino acids. CDR1 and CDR2 from the germline V gene are SNHLY and FYNNEI.

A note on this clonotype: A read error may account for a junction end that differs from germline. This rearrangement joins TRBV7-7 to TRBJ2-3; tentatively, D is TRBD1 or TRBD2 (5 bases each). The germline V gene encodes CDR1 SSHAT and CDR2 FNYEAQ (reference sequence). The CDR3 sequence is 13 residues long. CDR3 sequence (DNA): TGTGCCAGCAGCTTCGGGGACGGACGTTTGTTGTACTTT. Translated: CASSFGDGRLLYF.

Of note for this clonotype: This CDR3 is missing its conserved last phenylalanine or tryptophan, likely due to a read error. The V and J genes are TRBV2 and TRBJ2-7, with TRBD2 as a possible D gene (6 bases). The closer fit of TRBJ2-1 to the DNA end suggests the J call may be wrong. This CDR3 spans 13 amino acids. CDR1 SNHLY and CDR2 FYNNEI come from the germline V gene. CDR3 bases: TGCGCCAGCAGTGATGGGGGGATCCATCTGCAGTTCCAC. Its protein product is CASSDGGIHLQFH.

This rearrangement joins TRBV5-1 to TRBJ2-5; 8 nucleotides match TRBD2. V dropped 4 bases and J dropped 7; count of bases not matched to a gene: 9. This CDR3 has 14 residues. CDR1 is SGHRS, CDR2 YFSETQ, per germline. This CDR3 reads CASSTGGHRVTQYF. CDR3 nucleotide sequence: TGCGCCAGCAGCACGGGGGGGCATAGAGTGACCCAGTACTTC. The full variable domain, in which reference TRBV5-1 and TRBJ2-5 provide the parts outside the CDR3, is KAGVTQTPRYLIKTRGQQVTLSCSPISGHRSVSWYQQTPGQGLQFLFEYFSETQRNKGNFPGRFSGRQFSNSRSEMNVSTLELGDSALYLCASSTGGHRVTQYFGPGTRLLVL.

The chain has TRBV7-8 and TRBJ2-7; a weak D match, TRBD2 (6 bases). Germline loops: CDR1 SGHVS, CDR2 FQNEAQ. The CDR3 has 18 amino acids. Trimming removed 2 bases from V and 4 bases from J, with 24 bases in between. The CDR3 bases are TGTGCCAGCAGCTTACCGGGAGACGCCGATGCGCAGTATTACGAGCAGTACGTC. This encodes CASSLPGDADAQYYEQYV.

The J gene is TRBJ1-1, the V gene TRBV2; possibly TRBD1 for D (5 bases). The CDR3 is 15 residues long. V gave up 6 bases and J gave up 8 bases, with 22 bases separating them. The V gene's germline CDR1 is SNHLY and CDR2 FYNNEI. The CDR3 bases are TGTGCCAGCAGCTTAGATCTGACAGAGACGCAGGAAGCTTTCTTT. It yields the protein CASSLDLTETQEAFF.

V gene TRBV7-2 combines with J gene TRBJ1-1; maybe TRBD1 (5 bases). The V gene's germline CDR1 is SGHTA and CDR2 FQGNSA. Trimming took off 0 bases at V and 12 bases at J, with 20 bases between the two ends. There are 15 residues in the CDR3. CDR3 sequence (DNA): TGTGCCAGCAGCTTAGCGCTGACAGCGGACACGGAATCTTTCTTT. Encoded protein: CASSLALTADTESFF.

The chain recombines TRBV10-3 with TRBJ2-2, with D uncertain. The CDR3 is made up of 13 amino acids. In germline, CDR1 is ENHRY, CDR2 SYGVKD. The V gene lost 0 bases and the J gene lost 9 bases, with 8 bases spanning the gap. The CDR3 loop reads CAISESAPRELFF. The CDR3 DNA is TGTGCCATCAGTGAGTCTGCGCCTCGGGAGCTGTTTTTT.

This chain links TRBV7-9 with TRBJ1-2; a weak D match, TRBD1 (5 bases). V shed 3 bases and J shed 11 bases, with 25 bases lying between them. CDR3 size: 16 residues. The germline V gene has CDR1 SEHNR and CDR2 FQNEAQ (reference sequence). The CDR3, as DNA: TGTGCCAGCAGCTTGCAAAGAAGCGGGGGGGTCGATGAGTACACCTTC. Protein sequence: CASSLQRSGGVDEYTF.

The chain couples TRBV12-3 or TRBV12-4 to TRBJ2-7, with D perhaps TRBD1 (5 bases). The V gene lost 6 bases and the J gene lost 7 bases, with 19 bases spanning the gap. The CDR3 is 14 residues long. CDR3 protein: CASRTQANAVEQYV. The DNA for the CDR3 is TGTGCCAGCAGAACACAGGCCAACGCCGTTGAGCAGTACGTC.

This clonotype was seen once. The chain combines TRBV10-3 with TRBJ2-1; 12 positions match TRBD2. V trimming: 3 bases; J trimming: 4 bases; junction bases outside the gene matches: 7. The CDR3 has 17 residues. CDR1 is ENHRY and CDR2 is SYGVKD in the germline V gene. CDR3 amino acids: CAISDSSGLAGYNEQFF. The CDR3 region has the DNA TGTGCCATCAGTGATTCTAGTGGACTAGCGGGGTACAATGAGCAGTTCTTC.

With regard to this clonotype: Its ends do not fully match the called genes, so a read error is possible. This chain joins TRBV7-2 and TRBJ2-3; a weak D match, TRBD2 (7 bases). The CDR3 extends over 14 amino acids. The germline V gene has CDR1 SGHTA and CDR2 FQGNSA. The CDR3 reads CASSAAPWRGHQNF. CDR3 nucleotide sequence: TGTGCCAGCAGCGCCGCCCCCTGGCGGGGGCACCAGAACTTT.

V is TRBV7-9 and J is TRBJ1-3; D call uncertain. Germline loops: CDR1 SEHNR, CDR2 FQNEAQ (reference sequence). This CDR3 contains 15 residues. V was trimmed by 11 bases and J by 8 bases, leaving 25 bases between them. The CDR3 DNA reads TGTGCCGGCAACTTGGGCCTGGCGACCCAATACACCATATATTTT. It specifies CAGNLGLATQYTIYF.

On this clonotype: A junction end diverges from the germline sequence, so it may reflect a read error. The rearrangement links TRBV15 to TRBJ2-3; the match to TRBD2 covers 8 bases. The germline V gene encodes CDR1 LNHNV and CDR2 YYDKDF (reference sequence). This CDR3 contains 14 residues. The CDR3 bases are TGTGCCAGCAGCCGTAGCGGGGTGGTAGATACGCAGTATTTT. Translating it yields CASSRSGVVDTQYF.

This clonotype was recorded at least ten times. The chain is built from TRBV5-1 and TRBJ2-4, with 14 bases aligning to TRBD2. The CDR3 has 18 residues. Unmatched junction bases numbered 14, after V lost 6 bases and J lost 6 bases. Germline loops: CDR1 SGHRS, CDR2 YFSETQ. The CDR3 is CASTQEPGLAGVRNIQYF. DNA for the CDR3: TGCGCCAGCACCCAGGAACCGGGACTAGCGGGAGTAAGAAACATTCAGTACTTC.